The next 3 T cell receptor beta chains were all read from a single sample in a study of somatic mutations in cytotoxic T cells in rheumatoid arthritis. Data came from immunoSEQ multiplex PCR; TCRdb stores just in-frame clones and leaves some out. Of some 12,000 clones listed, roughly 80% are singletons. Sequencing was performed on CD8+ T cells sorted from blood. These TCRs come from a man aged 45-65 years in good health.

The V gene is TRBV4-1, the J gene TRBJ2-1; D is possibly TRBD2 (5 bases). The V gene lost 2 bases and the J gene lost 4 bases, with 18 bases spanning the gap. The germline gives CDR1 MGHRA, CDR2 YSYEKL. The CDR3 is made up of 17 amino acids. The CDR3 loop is CASSQPEWGDGYNEQFF. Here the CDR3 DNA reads TGCGCCAGCAGCCAACCTGAATGGGGAGACGGGTACAATGAGCAGTTCTTC.

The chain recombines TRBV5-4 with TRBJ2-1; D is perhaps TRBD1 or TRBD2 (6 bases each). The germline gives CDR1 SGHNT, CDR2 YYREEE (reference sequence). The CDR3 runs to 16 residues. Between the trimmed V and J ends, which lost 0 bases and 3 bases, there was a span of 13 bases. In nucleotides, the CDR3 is TGTGCCAGCAGCTTGGTCGGGGGCGCGGACTACAATGAGCAGTTCTTC. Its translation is CASSLVGGADYNEQFF.

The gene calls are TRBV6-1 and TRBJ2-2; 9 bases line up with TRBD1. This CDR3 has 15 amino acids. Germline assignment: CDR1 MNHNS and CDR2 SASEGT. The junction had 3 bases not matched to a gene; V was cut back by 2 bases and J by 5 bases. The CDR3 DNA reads TGTGCCAGCAGTGAACAAGGGACAGGGACCGGGGAGCTGTTTTTT. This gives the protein CASSEQGTGTGELFF.